The subject of this entry is one TCR beta chain. Its antigen is not known. This CDR3 contains 14 residues. CDR1 and CDR2 from the germline V gene are LNHDA and SQIVND (reference sequence). The V end lost 7 bases, the J end lost 2 bases, and 11 bases lay between the germline ends. This entry is derived from a study of T cell responses to AZD1222 COVID-19 vaccine. Study-level results: Recipients of two AZD1222 doses showed rising Spike-specific TCR breadth and depth. No repertoire was sampled before or during the peak T cell response, only after it.

Profiling relied on immunoSEQ multiplex PCR, and the TCRdb table lists in-frame clones only, not all of them. The sample records roughly 66,000 clones, 88% being singletons. The gene calls are TRBV19 and TRBJ2-2, with D unclear. The sequenced sample was peripheral blood, obtained 28 days after the second dose of the MenACWY control vaccine. This TCR derives from an adult who received the MenACWY meningococcal vaccine as a control. The DNA for the CDR3 is TGTGCCAGTAATTGGAAGAAAAACACCGGGGAGCTGTTTTTT. Amino acid sequence: CASNWKKNTGELFF.